Reported below is one T cell receptor beta chain. The record originates from a study of blood T cells in healthy people across ages. With a J-beta primer mix and a sample-barcoded 5' primer, a second PCR ran about 7 to 11 cycles. TCRdb fed the 5' RACE reads into MiXCR, producing one record per CDR3 protein. The sample lists about 770,000 distinct CDR3 sequences, 40% to 50% occurring once. The CDR3 loop spans 16 amino acids. V lost 0 bases and J 5 bases, leaving 14 bases between the germline ends. Per the germline V gene, CDR1 is LGHNA and CDR2 is YSLEER. The sequencing input was blood. The receptor was isolated from a man in his fifties or sixties in good health. The V gene is TRBV4-3, the J gene TRBJ1-3; perhaps TRBD1 as D (5 bases). The CDR3 sequence is CASSQDLVQGRNTIYF. The DNA for the CDR3 is TGCGCCAGCAGCCAAGATCTCGTCCAGGGCCGAAACACCATATATTTT.